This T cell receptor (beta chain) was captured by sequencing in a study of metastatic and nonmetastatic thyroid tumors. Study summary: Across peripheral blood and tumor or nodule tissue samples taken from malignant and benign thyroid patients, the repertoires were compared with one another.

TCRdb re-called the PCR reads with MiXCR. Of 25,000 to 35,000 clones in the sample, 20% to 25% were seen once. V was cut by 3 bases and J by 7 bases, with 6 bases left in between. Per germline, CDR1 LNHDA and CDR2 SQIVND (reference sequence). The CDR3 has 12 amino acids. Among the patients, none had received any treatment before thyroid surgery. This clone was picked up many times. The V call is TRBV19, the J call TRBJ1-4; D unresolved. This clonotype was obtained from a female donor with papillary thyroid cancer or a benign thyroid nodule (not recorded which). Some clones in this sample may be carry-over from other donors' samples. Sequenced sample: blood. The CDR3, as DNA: TGTGCCAGTAGTATTATAGGTGAAAAACTGTTTTTT. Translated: CASSIIGEKLFF.